These T cell receptor beta chains were read from a single sample in a study of T-cell memory formation after mild COVID-19. TCRdb passed the 5' RACE reads through MiXCR, listing each CDR3 protein once. The table shows about 500,000 distinct CDR3 sequences, with about a fifth occurring only once. Material for sequencing was PBMCs or a T cell subset sorted from them (not recorded which). These receptors were taken from an adult woman who had mild COVID-19 (a few samples of this study predate the infection). Cell type and time point are not known. CDR3s include the opening cysteine and the closing phenylalanine or tryptophan. Fields, in order: D gene, J gene, clone size, V gene, CDR3 DNA, CDR3 protein. A D gene is named only where the DNA matches it firmly. Clone size is stated in some rows and not others, as once, few, many or a class when expanded.

d_call: -; j_call: TRBJ2-7; clone_size: few; v_call: TRBV6-6; cdr3_nt: TGTGCCAGCAGTCACCTAACAGTGGGAGAGCAGTACTTC; cdr3_aa: CASSHLTVGEQYF
d_call: -; j_call: TRBJ2-1; clone_size: many; v_call: TRBV6-5; cdr3_nt: TGTGCCAGCATCCGGACTGGGGGGAATGAGCAGTTCTTC; cdr3_aa: CASIRTGGNEQFF
d_call: -; j_call: TRBJ1-5; clone_size: -; v_call: TRBV7-2; cdr3_nt: TGTGCCAGCAGCTTAGTGTCGGCCGGGGGCCAATTAAATCAGCCCCAGCATTTT; cdr3_aa: CASSLVSAGGQLNQPQHF
d_call: TRBD2; j_call: TRBJ2-1; clone_size: -; v_call: TRBV7-3; cdr3_nt: TGTGCCAGCAGCGAATTTAGCGGGGGGCACAATGAGCAGTTCTTC; cdr3_aa: CASSEFSGGHNEQFF
d_call: TRBD1; j_call: TRBJ2-7; clone_size: few; v_call: TRBV4-3; cdr3_nt: TGCGCCAGCAGCCGGGACAGATTGGGCGAGCAGTACTTC; cdr3_aa: CASSRDRLGEQYF
d_call: TRBD2; j_call: TRBJ2-1; clone_size: few; v_call: TRBV5-1; cdr3_nt: TGCGCCAGCAAATTGGGCCTAGCGGTCCACAATGAGCAGTTCTTC; cdr3_aa: CASKLGLAVHNEQFF
d_call: TRBD2; j_call: TRBJ2-3; clone_size: -; v_call: TRBV12-3/TRBV12-4; cdr3_nt: TGTGCCAGCAGTTCCCTAGCGGGGGGGCGGCCAGATACGCAGTATTTT; cdr3_aa: CASSSLAGGRPDTQYF
d_call: -; j_call: TRBJ2-7; clone_size: -; v_call: TRBV7-2; cdr3_nt: TGTGCCAGCAGCTCGGCTCGGGGACTCACCTACGAGCAGTACTTC; cdr3_aa: CASSSARGLTYEQYF
d_call: -; j_call: TRBJ2-1; clone_size: few; v_call: TRBV18; cdr3_nt: TGTGCCAGCTTCCCCGGCCTACCCTTGGAGGGTGAGCAGTTCTTC; cdr3_aa: CASFPGLPLEGEQFF
d_call: -; j_call: TRBJ2-5; clone_size: -; v_call: TRBV6-5; cdr3_nt: TGTGCCAGCAGTTACTCCGAAAGGGCGGGTGTGACCCAGTACTTC; cdr3_aa: CASSYSERAGVTQYF
d_call: TRBD1; j_call: TRBJ2-7; clone_size: few; v_call: TRBV7-2; cdr3_nt: TGTGCCAGCACCGGAGGACAGGCGGTCTCCTACGAGCAGTACTTC; cdr3_aa: CASTGGQAVSYEQYF
d_call: TRBD2; j_call: TRBJ2-6; clone_size: few; v_call: TRBV25-1; cdr3_nt: TGTGCCAGCAGTGAATCAGCCAGGGCGGGAGGTACTGGGGCCAACGTCCTGACTTTC; cdr3_aa: CASSESARAGGTGANVLTF
d_call: TRBD1; j_call: TRBJ1-1; clone_size: -; v_call: TRBV5-6; cdr3_nt: TGTGCCAGCAGCTCCGACAGGGAGAACACTGAAGCTTTCTTT; cdr3_aa: CASSSDRENTEAFF
d_call: -; j_call: TRBJ2-3; clone_size: -; v_call: TRBV4-1; cdr3_nt: TGCGCCAGCAGCCAAGGCTTTAGCACAGATACGCAGTATTTT; cdr3_aa: CASSQGFSTDTQYF
d_call: -; j_call: TRBJ2-5; clone_size: -; v_call: TRBV11-1; cdr3_nt: TGTGCCAGCAGCCCGACGGGACACCCTTTGGGGACCCAGTACTTC; cdr3_aa: CASSPTGHPLGTQYF
d_call: -; j_call: TRBJ2-7; clone_size: -; v_call: TRBV5-1; cdr3_nt: TGCGCCAGCAGTTACACAGGGTCCCCTACCTACGAGCAGTACTTC; cdr3_aa: CASSYTGSPTYEQYF
d_call: TRBD1; j_call: TRBJ1-1; clone_size: once; v_call: TRBV5-6; cdr3_nt: TGTGCCAGCAGCTCCACGGGACAGGGTATTACTGAAGCTTTCTTT; cdr3_aa: CASSSTGQGITEAFF
d_call: -; j_call: TRBJ2-3; clone_size: -; v_call: TRBV20-1; cdr3_nt: TGCAGTGCGGGGCGGGCGAACTTAGATACGCAGTATTTT; cdr3_aa: CSAGRANLDTQYF
d_call: -; j_call: TRBJ1-1; clone_size: few; v_call: TRBV24-1; cdr3_nt: TGTGCCACCAGGAGGGGCCCGGGGAACACTGAAGCTTTCTTT; cdr3_aa: CATRRGPGNTEAFF
d_call: TRBD1; j_call: TRBJ2-7; clone_size: few; v_call: TRBV29-1; cdr3_nt: TGCAGCGTTGTTGTCGTGACAGGGAATAACGAGCAGTACTTC; cdr3_aa: CSVVVVTGNNEQYF
d_call: -; j_call: TRBJ2-7; clone_size: many; v_call: TRBV12-3/TRBV12-4; cdr3_nt: TGTGCCAGCAGTTCAGGGGCCTTGTCGGGCGAGCAGTACTTC; cdr3_aa: CASSSGALSGEQYF
d_call: -; j_call: TRBJ2-7; clone_size: -; v_call: TRBV5-1; cdr3_nt: TGCGCCAGCAAGGCCCCAGGTGGATTTGACGAGCAGTACTTC; cdr3_aa: CASKAPGGFDEQYF
d_call: -; j_call: TRBJ1-6; clone_size: -; v_call: TRBV2; cdr3_nt: TGTGCCAGCAGTGAAGGAAGGGGCAGGTCACCCCTCCACTTT; cdr3_aa: CASSEGRGRSPLHF
d_call: -; j_call: TRBJ2-7; clone_size: few; v_call: TRBV12-3/TRBV12-4; cdr3_nt: TGTGCCAGCAGTCCCTTAGCGGTCTCCTACGAGCAGTACTTC; cdr3_aa: CASSPLAVSYEQYF
d_call: -; j_call: TRBJ2-5; clone_size: -; v_call: TRBV2; cdr3_nt: TGTGCCAGCTCGACAGCCCAAGAGACCCAGTACTTC; cdr3_aa: CASSTAQETQYF
d_call: TRBD2; j_call: TRBJ2-2; clone_size: many; v_call: TRBV5-1; cdr3_nt: TGCGCCAGCAGCTCAAATAGCGGGGGAGGCACCGGGGAGCTGTTTTTT; cdr3_aa: CASSSNSGGGTGELFF
d_call: TRBD1; j_call: TRBJ1-2; clone_size: -; v_call: TRBV24-1; cdr3_nt: TGTGCCACCAGTGATCCTACAGGGGTCTATGGCTACACCTTC; cdr3_aa: CATSDPTGVYGYTF
d_call: TRBD2; j_call: TRBJ2-3; clone_size: few; v_call: TRBV4-1; cdr3_nt: TGCGCCAGCAGCCATCCTGGACTAGCGGGGGCGAGGGATACGCAGTATTTT; cdr3_aa: CASSHPGLAGARDTQYF
d_call: TRBD1; j_call: TRBJ2-1; clone_size: -; v_call: TRBV11-3; cdr3_nt: TGTGCCAGCAACCAGGTGACAGGGGGCGCGGGTGAGCAGTTCTTC; cdr3_aa: CASNQVTGGAGEQFF
d_call: -; j_call: TRBJ2-5; clone_size: few; v_call: TRBV4-1; cdr3_nt: TGCGCCAGCAGCTTTGGACAGCTACAAGAGACCCAGTACTTC; cdr3_aa: CASSFGQLQETQYF
d_call: -; j_call: TRBJ1-5; clone_size: -; v_call: TRBV7-9; cdr3_nt: TGTGCCAGCAGCTTAGAGTCCGACAATCAGCCCCAGCATTTT; cdr3_aa: CASSLESDNQPQHF
d_call: TRBD1; j_call: TRBJ2-5; clone_size: -; v_call: TRBV7-9; cdr3_nt: TGTGCCAGCAGCTTGTCGCCGGGACAGGGACCTCAAGAGACCCAGTACTTC; cdr3_aa: CASSLSPGQGPQETQYF
d_call: TRBD1; j_call: TRBJ1-2; clone_size: -; v_call: TRBV27; cdr3_nt: TGTGCCAGCAGTCACCCCGGACAGGGGCCCACCTATGGCTACACCTTC; cdr3_aa: CASSHPGQGPTYGYTF
d_call: -; j_call: TRBJ2-3; clone_size: -; v_call: TRBV7-9; cdr3_nt: TGTGCCAGCAGCTTAGGAGTGACAGGTGCATTCACAGATACGCAGTATTTT; cdr3_aa: CASSLGVTGAFTDTQYF
d_call: -; j_call: TRBJ2-1; clone_size: few; v_call: TRBV15; cdr3_nt: TGTGCCACCAGCAGAGATTGGCGAGACAATGAGCAGTTCTTC; cdr3_aa: CATSRDWRDNEQFF
d_call: -; j_call: TRBJ2-7; clone_size: once; v_call: TRBV3-1; cdr3_nt: TGTGCCAGCAGCCAAGTGGGTTGGGGCTACGAGCAGTACTTC; cdr3_aa: CASSQVGWGYEQYF
d_call: -; j_call: TRBJ2-1; clone_size: -; v_call: TRBV19; cdr3_nt: TGTGCCAGTAGACTCCGGACCGATGCCTACAATGAGCAGTTCTTC; cdr3_aa: CASRLRTDAYNEQFF
d_call: TRBD1; j_call: TRBJ2-7; clone_size: few; v_call: TRBV25-1; cdr3_nt: TGTGCCAGCAGGACAGGGTTCTACGAGCAGTACTTC; cdr3_aa: CASRTGFYEQYF
d_call: -; j_call: TRBJ2-3; clone_size: few; v_call: TRBV5-1; cdr3_nt: TGCGCCAGCAGCTCAGGAGCCCCTAGCACAGATACGCAGTATTTT; cdr3_aa: CASSSGAPSTDTQYF
d_call: -; j_call: TRBJ2-1; clone_size: -; v_call: TRBV29-1; cdr3_nt: TGCAGCGGGGAGGAGATAGGGTCGGGTCAGTTCTTC; cdr3_aa: CSGEEIGSGQFF
d_call: TRBD1; j_call: TRBJ1-1; clone_size: few; v_call: TRBV6-6; cdr3_nt: TGTGCCAGCAGCTCCGGGACAGAGCCTAGGAACACTGAAGCTTTCTTT; cdr3_aa: CASSSGTEPRNTEAFF
d_call: -; j_call: TRBJ1-3; clone_size: -; v_call: TRBV6-5; cdr3_nt: TGTGCCAGCAGTTACGATGCTTCCTCTGGAAACACCATATATTTT; cdr3_aa: CASSYDASSGNTIYF
d_call: -; j_call: TRBJ2-7; clone_size: few; v_call: TRBV12-3/TRBV12-4; cdr3_nt: TGTGCCAGCAGTTCCACCGCCGGGACCTACGAGCAGTACTTC; cdr3_aa: CASSSTAGTYEQYF
d_call: -; j_call: TRBJ2-5; clone_size: -; v_call: TRBV12-3/TRBV12-4; cdr3_nt: TGTGCCAGCAGGAACAACAGGGAAGAGACCCAGTACTTC; cdr3_aa: CASRNNREETQYF
d_call: -; j_call: TRBJ2-7; clone_size: -; v_call: TRBV29-1; cdr3_nt: TGCAGCTTCCTCCGGGGCCGCGGGCTCGAGCAGTACTTC; cdr3_aa: CSFLRGRGLEQYF
d_call: TRBD1; j_call: TRBJ1-6; clone_size: -; v_call: TRBV20-1; cdr3_nt: TGCAGTGTCCCGGGACAGGCGAATTCACCCCTCCACTTT; cdr3_aa: CSVPGQANSPLHF
d_call: TRBD2; j_call: TRBJ2-3; clone_size: few; v_call: TRBV9; cdr3_nt: TGTGCCAGCAGGTCCGGGACTAGAATAGAAAGCACAGATACGCAGTATTTT; cdr3_aa: CASRSGTRIESTDTQYF
d_call: -; j_call: TRBJ2-2; clone_size: few; v_call: TRBV4-3; cdr3_nt: TGCGCCAGCAGCCAAGATAGTAGCGGCAACACCGGGGAGCTGTTTTTT; cdr3_aa: CASSQDSSGNTGELFF
d_call: -; j_call: TRBJ2-7; clone_size: few; v_call: TRBV19; cdr3_nt: TGTGCCAGTAGTATGGTCGGGTCCTCCTACGAGCAGTACTTC; cdr3_aa: CASSMVGSSYEQYF
d_call: -; j_call: TRBJ2-1; clone_size: few; v_call: TRBV7-8; cdr3_nt: TGTGCCAGCAGCCCGGAGGGGAGTTACACCTTAGGGGAGCAGTTCTTC; cdr3_aa: CASSPEGSYTLGEQFF
d_call: TRBD1; j_call: TRBJ2-7; clone_size: few; v_call: TRBV7-2; cdr3_nt: TGTGCCAGCAGCGACCCCGGGACAGGGAACCACGAGCAGTACTTC; cdr3_aa: CASSDPGTGNHEQYF
d_call: -; j_call: TRBJ2-5; clone_size: -; v_call: TRBV20-1; cdr3_nt: TGCAGTGCTAGACCCCAGACCCCCCGAGGACAGGCGGGGGAGACCCAGTACTTC; cdr3_aa: CSARPQTPRGQAGETQYF
d_call: -; j_call: TRBJ2-5; clone_size: few; v_call: TRBV9; cdr3_nt: TGTGCCAGCAGCCCCGGGACTCAACCCCGGGAGACCCAGTACTTC; cdr3_aa: CASSPGTQPRETQYF
d_call: -; j_call: TRBJ2-3; clone_size: few; v_call: TRBV20-1; cdr3_nt: TGCAGTGCTAGACCCCCTACGGGACTTACCACAGATACGCAGTATTTT; cdr3_aa: CSARPPTGLTTDTQYF